This T cell receptor (beta chain) was profiled in a study of blood T cells in healthy people across ages. A sample-barcoded 5' primer and a J-beta primer mix were used in a second PCR of about 7 to 12 cycles. In TCRdb, the 5' RACE reads were re-called with MiXCR into one record per CDR3 protein. The table includes 550,000 to 800,000 distinct CDR3 sequences, approximately 30% detected once. The germline gives CDR1 ENHRY, CDR2 SYGVKD. The V gene end was trimmed by 5 bases and the J gene end by 5 bases; junction bases not matched to a gene: 2. The CDR3 totals 14 residues. Study-wide results and limits: Versus aged donors, long-lived donors had higher diversity and more naive CD4+ cells. Because donor CMV status was unknown, expanded clonotype changes were possibly confounded. A roughly linear fall in TCR beta diversity per million T cells was seen with increasing age.

This clonotype was counted at least ten times. The antigen is not known. The chain has TRBV10-3 and TRBJ2-3; 12 bases are a match to TRBD2. This receptor was obtained from a woman of 80 years or more in good health. Sample: blood. Written as DNA, the CDR3 is TGTGCCATCAGTACTAGCGGGGGGAAAGATACGCAGTATTTT. Residues: CAISTSGGKDTQYF.